Listed below are T cell receptor beta chains from one sample, sequenced in a study of cytotoxic CD8 clonotypes in ibrutinib-treated CLL. Sequencing used immunoSEQ multiplex PCR; TCRdb keeps in-frame clones, though not all of them. This sample carries about 250,000 clones, roughly 70% of them seen once, and the ten largest clones take about 16%. The source material was PBMCs, sampled after 24 months of ibrutinib treatment. These receptors came from a human donor with chronic lymphocytic leukemia. CDR3s leave out the opening cysteine and the closing phenylalanine or tryptophan. Each record gives: J gene, V gene, CDR3 protein.

J: TRBJ2-1
V: TRBV28
CDR3: ASGGLAGYEQF

J: TRBJ1-2
V: TRBV6-5
CDR3: ASSYGTSRGYT

J: TRBJ2-1
V: TRBV20-1
CDR3: SASRSNEQF

J: TRBJ2-1
V: TRBV11-2
CDR3: ASSPQGRPYNEQF

J: TRBJ2-2
V: TRBV29-1
CDR3: SVTNSGTSANTGELF

J: TRBJ2-2
V: TRBV27
CDR3: ASSRQGPLVGRDTGELF

J: TRBJ2-5
V: TRBV7-9
CDR3: ASSFWQDEETQY

J: TRBJ2-1
V: TRBV7-7
CDR3: ASSAESYNEQF

J: TRBJ1-2
V: TRBV7-2
CDR3: ASSPPQGYGYT

J: TRBJ2-4
V: TRBV4-3
CDR3: ASSQEGLGENIQY